The T cell receptor (beta chain) under discussion was sequenced for a study of blood T cells in healthy people across ages. This clonotype was picked up a small number of times. Its antigen is not identified. The CDR3 length is 12 residues. Germline V CDR1 and CDR2: MGHDK, SYGVNS. V was trimmed by 5 bases and J by 8 bases, leaving 10 bases between them. Extraction of total RNA produced a minimum of 6 micrograms from each sample. It was with a sample-barcoded 5' primer and a J-beta primer mix that a second PCR of roughly 7 to 11 cycles was run. TCRdb analysed the 5' RACE reads with MiXCR anew, one entry per CDR3 protein. The table records 800,000 or so distinct CDR3 sequences, roughly 25% of them present only once. Study-wide results and caveats: Changes seen in expanded clonotypes were possibly confounded by donor CMV status left unknown.

These same data were also listed under a study on T cells of mothers and their children.

The sequencing sample was made of blood. The clonotype comes from a boy younger than 18 in good health. The J gene is TRBJ2-1, the V gene TRBV25-1; D may be TRBD1 or TRBD2 (5 bases each). As DNA, the CDR3 is TGTGCCAGCAGTTTTGGGACGCATGAGCAGTTCTTC. It is translated as CASSFGTHEQFF.